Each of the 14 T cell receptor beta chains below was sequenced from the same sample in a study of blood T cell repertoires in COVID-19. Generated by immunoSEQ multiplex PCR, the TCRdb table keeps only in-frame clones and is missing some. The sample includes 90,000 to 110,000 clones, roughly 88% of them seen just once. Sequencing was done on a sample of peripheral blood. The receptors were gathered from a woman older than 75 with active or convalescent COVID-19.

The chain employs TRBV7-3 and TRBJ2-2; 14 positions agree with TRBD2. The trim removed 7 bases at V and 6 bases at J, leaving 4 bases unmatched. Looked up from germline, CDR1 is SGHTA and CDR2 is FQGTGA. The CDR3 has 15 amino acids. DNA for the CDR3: TGTGCCAGCATACGACTAGCGGGAGGGCCCGGGGAGCTGTTTTTT. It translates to CASIRLAGGPGELFF.

CDR3 DNA: TGTGCCATCAGTGAAGCAGGGCCCCAGGAGACCCAGTACTTC. Translating it yields CAISEAGPQETQYF. The chain carries TRBV10-3 and TRBJ2-5; a weak D match, TRBD1 (5 bases). V lost 3 bases to trimming and J lost 5 bases, with 13 bases between them. The CDR3 length is 14 residues. The V gene's germline CDR1 is ENHRY and CDR2 SYGVKD.

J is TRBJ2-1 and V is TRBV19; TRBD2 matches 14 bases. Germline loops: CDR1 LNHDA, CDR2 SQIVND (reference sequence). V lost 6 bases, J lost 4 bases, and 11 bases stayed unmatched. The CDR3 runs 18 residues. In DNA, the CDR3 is TGTGCCAGTAGCTCCGGACTAGCGGGAGGAGGCTTTTACAATGAGCAGTTCTTC. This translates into CASSSGLAGGGFYNEQFF.

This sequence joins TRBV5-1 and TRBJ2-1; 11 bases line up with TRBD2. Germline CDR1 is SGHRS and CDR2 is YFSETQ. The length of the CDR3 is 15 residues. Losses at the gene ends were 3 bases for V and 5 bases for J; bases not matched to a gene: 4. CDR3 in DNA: TGCGCCAGCAGCTCACTAGCGGGAGTCAACAATGAGCAGTTCTTC. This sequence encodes CASSSLAGVNNEQFF. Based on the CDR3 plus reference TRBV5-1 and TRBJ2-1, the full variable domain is KAGVTQTPRYLIKTRGQQVTLSCSPISGHRSVSWYQQTPGQGLQFLFEYFSETQRNKGNFPGRFSGRQFSNSRSEMNVSTLELGDSALYLCASSSLAGVNNEQFFGPGTRLTVL.

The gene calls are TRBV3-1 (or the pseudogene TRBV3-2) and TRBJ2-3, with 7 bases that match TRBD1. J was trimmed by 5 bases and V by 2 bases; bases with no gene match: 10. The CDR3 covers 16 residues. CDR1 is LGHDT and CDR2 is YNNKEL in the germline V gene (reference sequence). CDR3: CASSQTFVGGRDTQYF. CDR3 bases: TGTGCCAGCAGCCAAACCTTTGTAGGGGGCAGAGATACGCAGTATTTT.

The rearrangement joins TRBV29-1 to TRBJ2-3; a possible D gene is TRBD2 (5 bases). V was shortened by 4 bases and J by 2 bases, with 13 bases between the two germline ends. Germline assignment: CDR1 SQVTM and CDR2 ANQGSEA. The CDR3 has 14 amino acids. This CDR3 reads CSVGRGSPTDTQYF. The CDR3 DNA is TGCAGCGTTGGTCGGGGAAGCCCCACAGATACGCAGTATTTT.

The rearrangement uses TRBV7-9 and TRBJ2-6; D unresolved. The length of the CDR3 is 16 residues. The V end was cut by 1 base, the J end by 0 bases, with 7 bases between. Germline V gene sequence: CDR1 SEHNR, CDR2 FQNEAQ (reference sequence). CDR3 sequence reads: CASSLGRLSGANVLTF. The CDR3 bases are TGTGCCAGCAGCTTAGGGCGGCTCTCTGGGGCCAACGTCCTGACTTTC.

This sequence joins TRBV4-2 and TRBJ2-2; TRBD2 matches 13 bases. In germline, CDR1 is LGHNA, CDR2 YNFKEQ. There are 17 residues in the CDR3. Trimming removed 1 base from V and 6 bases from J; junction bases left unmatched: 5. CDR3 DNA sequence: TGTGCCAGCAGCCAAGGGACTAGCGGGAGCCCCCCCGGGGAGCTGTTTTTT. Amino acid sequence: CASSQGTSGSPPGELFF.

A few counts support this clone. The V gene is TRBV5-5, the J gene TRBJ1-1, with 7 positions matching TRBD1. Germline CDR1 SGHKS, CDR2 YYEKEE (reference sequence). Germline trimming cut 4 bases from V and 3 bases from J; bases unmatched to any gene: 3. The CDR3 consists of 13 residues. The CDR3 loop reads CASSGTGDTEAFF. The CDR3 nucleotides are TGTGCCAGCAGCGGAACAGGGGACACTGAAGCTTTCTTT. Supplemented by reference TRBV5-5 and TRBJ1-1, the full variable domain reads DAGVTQSPTHLIKTRGQQVTLRCSPISGHKSVSWYQQVLGQGPQFIFQYYEKEERGRGNFPDRFSARQFPNYSSELNVNALLLGDSALYLCASSGTGDTEAFFGQGTRLTVV.

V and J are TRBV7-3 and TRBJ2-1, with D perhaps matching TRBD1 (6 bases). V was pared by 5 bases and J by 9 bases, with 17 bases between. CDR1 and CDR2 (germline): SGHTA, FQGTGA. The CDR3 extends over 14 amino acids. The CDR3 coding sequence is TGTGCCAGCAGCCCGTCAAATACAGGGATTGAGCAGTTCTTC. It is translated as CASSPSNTGIEQFF.

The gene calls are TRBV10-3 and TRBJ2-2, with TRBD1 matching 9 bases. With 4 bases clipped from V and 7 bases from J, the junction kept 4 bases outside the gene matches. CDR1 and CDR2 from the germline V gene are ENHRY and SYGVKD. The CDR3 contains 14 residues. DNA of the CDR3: TGTGCCATCAGTGGGACAGGGGCGTTCGGGGAGCTGTTTTTT. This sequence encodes CAISGTGAFGELFF.

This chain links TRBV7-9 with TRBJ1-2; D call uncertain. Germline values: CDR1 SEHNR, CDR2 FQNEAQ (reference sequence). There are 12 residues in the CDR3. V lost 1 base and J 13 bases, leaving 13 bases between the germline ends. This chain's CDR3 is CASSLEWASSTF. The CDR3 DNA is TGTGCCAGCAGCTTAGAGTGGGCCAGTAGCACCTTC.

The CDR3 region is CASSNPETSGAYNEQFF. In nucleotides, the CDR3 is TGTGCCAGCAGTAACCCAGAAACTAGCGGAGCCTACAATGAGCAGTTCTTC. The chain joins TRBV27 to TRBJ2-1; TRBD2 matches at 8 bases. With V trimmed by 5 bases and J by 2 bases, 11 bases remained unmatched. The CDR3 is 17 amino acids. Germline CDR1 reads MNHEY; CDR2 reads SMNVEV (reference sequence).

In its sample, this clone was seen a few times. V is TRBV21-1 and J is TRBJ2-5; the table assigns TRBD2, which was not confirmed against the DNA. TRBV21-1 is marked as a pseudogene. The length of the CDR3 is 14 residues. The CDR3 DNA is TGTGCCAGCAGCAAGGCTAGCAGAGGCGAGACCCAGTACTTC. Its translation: CASSKASRGETQYF.